This is a list of T cell receptor beta chains from one sample in a study of blood T cell repertoires in COVID-19. Using immunoSEQ multiplex PCR, the repertoire was profiled, and TCRdb retains in-frame clones only, with some absent. This sample has over 90,000 clones, with approximately 91% found just once. Material for sequencing was peripheral blood. These receptors came from a man younger than 35 with acute or convalescent COVID-19. Both conserved end residues are part of each CDR3. D genes are given only for firm matches. For some rows the clone size is stated as once, few or many, or as a class when expanded; others skip it.

d_call | clone_size | j_call | v_call | cdr3_nt | cdr3_aa
NA | NA | TRBJ2-1 | TRBV2 | TGTGCCAGCACTCAAAGGGGGGGGCCCGACAATGAGCAGTTCTTC | CASTQRGGPDNEQFF
TRBD2 | NA | TRBJ2-7 | TRBV4-1 | TGCGCCAGCAGCCAAGGCCTAGCGGACTCCTACGAGCAGTACTTC | CASSQGLADSYEQYF
TRBD1 | NA | TRBJ1-2 | TRBV5-6 | TGTGCCAGCAGCTCCGACAGGGGTAACTATGGCTACACCTTC | CASSSDRGNYGYTF
TRBD1 | NA | TRBJ1-4 | TRBV2 | TGTGCCAGCAGTGGACAGGGGACATTAACTAATGAAAAACTGTTTTTT | CASSGQGTLTNEKLFF
TRBD1 | NA | TRBJ1-4 | TRBV24-1 | TGTGCCACCAGTGAGCCCGCCGGGACAGGGAATGAAAAACTGTTTTTT | CATSEPAGTGNEKLFF
TRBD2 | NA | TRBJ2-1 | TRBV7-6 | TGTGCCAGCAGCTTAGTTTGGAGCGGGAGAGATGGCTCCTACAATGAGCAGTTCTTC | CASSLVWSGRDGSYNEQFF
TRBD1 | once | TRBJ1-6 | TRBV5-6 | TGTGCCAGCAGCGTTGACCCGGGACAGGTTAATTCACCCCTCCACTTT | CASSVDPGQVNSPLHF
TRBD1 | NA | TRBJ2-7 | TRBV11-2 | TGTGCCAGCAGCACCAGGACAGGGACCCAAAGCTCCTACGAGCAGTACTTC | CASSTRTGTQSSYEQYF
NA | NA | TRBJ1-1 | TRBV6-5 | TGTGCCAGCAGTTACAGGGGGGGACTTTCAGTCACTGAAGCTTTCTTT | CASSYRGGLSVTEAFF
TRBD1 | NA | TRBJ2-7 | TRBV7-8 | TGTGCCAGCAGCCAAGTGACCGGGACAGGGGGTTCCTACGAGCAGTACTTC | CASSQVTGTGGSYEQYF
NA | NA | TRBJ2-3 | TRBV6-5 | TGTGCCAGCAGAAGCGGCACAGATACGCAGTATTTT | CASRSGTDTQYF
NA | NA | TRBJ2-2 | TRBV28 | TGTGCCAGCATCCTAGGAGGGGCCAGCACCGGGGAGCTGTTTTTT | CASILGGASTGELFF
NA | NA | TRBJ1-6 | TRBV5-6 | TGTGCCAGCAGCTTGGTGGCAGGAAGGCCCTCCTATAATTCACCCCTCCACTTT | CASSLVAGRPSYNSPLHF
NA | NA | TRBJ1-1 | TRBV6-5 | TGTGCCAGCAGTTACGTGCAGGGTCGGAACACTGAAGCTTTCTTT | CASSYVQGRNTEAFF
NA | NA | TRBJ1-3 | TRBV12-3/TRBV12-4 | TGTGCCAGCAGTTGGACTTCAGGAAACACCATATATTTT | CASSWTSGNTIYF
TRBD2 | NA | TRBJ2-1 | TRBV19 | TGTGCCAGTAGTATCCCCGGGGGGACTCCCGTTCAATACAATGAGCAGTTCTTC | CASSIPGGTPVQYNEQFF
TRBD1 | NA | TRBJ1-2 | TRBV6-2/TRBV6-3 | TGTGCCAGCAGTTACTCGGGGACAGGGGTTGGAAAGGATGGCTACACCTTC | CASSYSGTGVGKDGYTF
NA | NA | TRBJ2-1 | TRBV29-1 | TGCAGTAGCAGGGGCTACAATGAGCAGTTCTTC | CSSRGYNEQFF
NA | NA | TRBJ2-2 | TRBV9 | TGTGCCAGCAGCGTAGGAGGAATTGCGAACACCGGGGAGCTGTTTTTT | CASSVGGIANTGELFF
TRBD1 | once | TRBJ2-4 | TRBV7-9 | TGTGCCAGCAGCCGAGGACAGGGGGCAGCCAAAAACATTCAGTACTTC | CASSRGQGAAKNIQYF
NA | NA | TRBJ1-6 | TRBV10-3 | TGTGCCATCAGTGAGTCGACGGGGAGGGGTGCAGATTCACCCCTCCACTTT | CAISESTGRGADSPLHF
NA | NA | TRBJ1-2 | TRBV6-5 | TGTGCCAGCACCCACAGCACTAACTATGGCTACACCTTC | CASTHSTNYGYTF
TRBD1 | NA | TRBJ1-2 | TRBV24-1 | TGTGCCACCAGTGATGGGACAGGGAACAGCTACACCTTC | CATSDGTGNSYTF
NA | once | TRBJ2-7 | TRBV11-2 | TGTGCCAGCAGCTTGGGGAGCGGTTCCTACGAGCAGTACTTC | CASSLGSGSYEQYF
NA | once | TRBJ2-3 | TRBV24-1 | TGTGCCACCAGTGATTTAGGCCTAGCAGATACGCAGTATTTT | CATSDLGLADTQYF
TRBD2 | NA | TRBJ2-5 | TRBV4-1 | TGCGCCAGCAGCCAAGTTCCGACTAGCGGGGGGGCCGATAGAGAGACCCAGTACTTC | CASSQVPTSGGADRETQYF
NA | NA | TRBJ1-2 | TRBV28 | TGTGCCAGCAGTCTTTCCTATGGCTACACCTTC | CASSLSYGYTF
NA | NA | TRBJ1-2 | TRBV18 | TGTGCCAGCTCACTAAAGGGGGGGGCAGCGGATGGCTACACCTTC | CASSLKGGAADGYTF
NA | NA | TRBJ1-2 | TRBV5-1 | TGCGCCAGCGGGGGCGAGGGGGCTAACTATGGCTACACCTTC | CASGGEGANYGYTF
NA | NA | TRBJ1-1 | TRBV19 | TGTGCCAGTAGTACTCAGGGAGGGAGGACTGAAGCTTTCTTT | CASSTQGGRTEAFF
TRBD1 | NA | TRBJ2-4 | TRBV6-1 | TGTGCCAGCAGTGAGAGGGGGACAGGATTTCCCCCAGGGAACATTCAGTACTTC | CASSERGTGFPPGNIQYF
NA | few | TRBJ1-4 | TRBV6-6 | TGTGCCAGCAGTTCCCGACAGATTGAAAAACTGTTTTTT | CASSSRQIEKLFF
NA | NA | TRBJ2-2 | TRBV6-1 | TGTGCCAGCAGTGAAGCGGGAGACACCGGGGAGCTGTTTTTT | CASSEAGDTGELFF
TRBD1 | NA | TRBJ1-6 | TRBV5-5 | TGTGCCAGCAGCTCCTTCCGGGACAGGGGGGGATCACCCCTCCACTTT | CASSSFRDRGGSPLHF
TRBD1 | NA | TRBJ1-6 | TRBV7-6 | TGTGCCAGCAGCTCCACAGGGGACCCGTATTCACCCCTCCACTTT | CASSSTGDPYSPLHF
NA | once | TRBJ2-7 | TRBV12-3/TRBV12-4 | TGTGCCAGCAGTTGGGGAGCCTACGAGCAGTACTTC | CASSWGAYEQYF
NA | NA | TRBJ1-2 | TRBV19 | TGTGCCAGTAGGCGGGAGCCTACTTATGGCTACACCTTC | CASRREPTYGYTF
TRBD1 | NA | TRBJ2-1 | TRBV6-5 | TGTGCCAGCAGTCTTCCCGGGACAGGGCCCCATGAGCAGTTCTTC | CASSLPGTGPHEQFF
NA | NA | TRBJ1-2 | TRBV2 | TGTGCCAGCAGTGCGCAGGGGACTAACTATGGCTACACCTTC | CASSAQGTNYGYTF
TRBD1 | NA | TRBJ2-5 | TRBV28 | TGTGCCAGCAGTCAGACAGGGGGCCGTCAAGAGACCCAGTACTTC | CASSQTGGRQETQYF
TRBD1 | once | TRBJ2-7 | TRBV19 | TGTGCCAGTAGTATGGGACAGGGCCGGGGGTCCTACGAGCAGTACTTC | CASSMGQGRGSYEQYF
TRBD2 | NA | TRBJ2-3 | TRBV3-1/TRBV3-2 | TGTGCCAGCAGCCAAGTTACTAGCGGGAGAGCAGATACGCAGTATTTT | CASSQVTSGRADTQYF
NA | NA | TRBJ1-6 | TRBV2 | TGTGCCTCGTGTCGCAGCTCCTATAATTCACCCCTCCACTTT | CASCRSSYNSPLHF
NA | NA | TRBJ1-2 | TRBV19 | TGTGCCAGTAGTATAGTGCGGGGGGCGGATGGCTACACCTTC | CASSIVRGADGYTF
NA | few | TRBJ1-1 | TRBV11-2 | TGTGCCAGCAGCTTAGGGCGGAGTCATCCGAACACTGAAGCTTTCTTT | CASSLGRSHPNTEAFF
TRBD1 | NA | TRBJ2-3 | TRBV5-1 | TGCGCCAGCAGCCTGAGGGGGCTTGGAACAGATACGCAGTATTTT | CASSLRGLGTDTQYF
NA | NA | TRBJ1-3 | TRBV6-5 | TGTGCCAGCAGTCCTGACAGTGGAAACACCATATATTTT | CASSPDSGNTIYF
TRBD1 | NA | TRBJ1-1 | TRBV11-2 | TGTGCCAGCAGCCAGAGGGGCAGGGGGCAGGGGAACACTGAAGCTTTCTTT | CASSQRGRGQGNTEAFF
NA | NA | TRBJ1-5 | TRBV5-5 | NA | CASSFFGETGYQPQHF
TRBD2 | NA | TRBJ2-7 | TRBV14 | TGTGCCAGCAGCTTTAGGGGGGGGACTAGCGGGAGAGTCTTCCACGAGCAGTACTTC | CASSFRGGTSGRVFHEQYF
TRBD1 | NA | TRBJ1-5 | TRBV6-5 | TGTGCCAGCAGTTACTCGTCAACAGGGGAATCGCCCCAGCATTTT | CASSYSSTGESPQHF
NA | NA | TRBJ1-3 | TRBV12-3/TRBV12-4 | TGTGCCAGCAGTTTGTACAACGGAAACACCATATATTTT | CASSLYNGNTIYF
NA | NA | TRBJ2-1 | TRBV7-9 | TGTGCCAGCAGCCGAGGGACTCCCGAGCAGTTCTTC | CASSRGTPEQFF